This is a list of T cell receptor beta chains from one sample in a study of blood T cell repertoires in COVID-19. The repertoire was sequenced with immunoSEQ multiplex PCR; TCRdb's copy has only in-frame clones and lacks some. The data show tens of thousands of clones, with around nine tenths seen just once and over 1% held by the top ten. The sample was peripheral blood. Receptors originate from a man in his 60s with acute or convalescent COVID-19. The CDR3 runs from the conserved cysteine through the conserved F or W.

>15|TRBJ2-1|TRBV18
CASSFDGTSGEDQFF
>15|TRBJ2-5|TRBV5-1
CASNLAGGSQETQYF
>16|TRBJ1-2|TRBV7-9
CASSSSGQGLHYGYTF
>13|TRBJ1-5|TRBV2
CASSVTGRQPQHF
>14|TRBJ2-1|TRBV18
CASSGQGHYNEQFF
>16|TRBJ2-7|TRBV30
CAWSVAPGGHSYEQYF
>18|TRBJ2-3|TRBV4-1
CASSQVGGSRPATDTQYF
>15|TRBJ1-2|TRBV6-1
CASSELSAGNYGYTF
>16|TRBJ1-6|TRBV9
CASSVDPGAGDSPLHF
>18|TRBJ2-2|TRBV2
CASSRAEAARTSTGELFF
>14|TRBJ1-5|TRBV19
CASSRRESNQPQHF
>13|TRBJ2-7|TRBV5-6
CASSLGTRNEQYF
>15|TRBJ2-7|TRBV7-2
CASSLEGGGFYEQYF
>15|TRBJ1-2|TRBV30
CAWSVLPVGRHGYTF
>14|TRBJ1-2|TRBV4-2
CASSQQGAAYGYTF
>19|TRBJ2-6|TRBV5-1
CASSFSPYPNREPYNVLTF
>13|TRBJ1-1|TRBV19
CASIPQGNTEAFF
>17|TRBJ1-6|TRBV9
CASSGGQAEANNSPLHF
>18|TRBJ2-3|TRBV9
CASSVASLAGGGGDTQYF
>14|TRBJ2-1|TRBV12-5
CASGLGTGANEQFF
>14|TRBJ1-2|TRBV7-9
CASSLDFPDYGYTF
>12|TRBJ1-1|TRBV4-1
CASSPVYGEAFF
>15|TRBJ2-1|TRBV5-1
CASSPGQGLYNEQFF
>10|TRBJ2-1|TRBV2
CASTGNEQFF
>16|TRBJ2-3|TRBV4-2
CASSTPLGGATDTQYF
>15|TRBJ2-2|TRBV9
CASSRPLTGSGELFF
>14|TRBJ1-3|TRBV5-1
CASSLDFSGNTIYF
>14|TRBJ2-3|TRBV6-5
CASSSRQGADTQYF
>11|TRBJ2-7|TRBV3-1/TRBV3-2
CASSLGTGRYF
>11|TRBJ1-5|TRBV7-3
CASSKGELSHF
>13|TRBJ1-2|TRBV6-5
CASSWTGRDGYTF
>15|TRBJ1-1|TRBV6-1
CASSDTDRGLTEAFF
>15|TRBJ1-1|TRBV7-2
CASSPVPTGNTEAFF
>14|TRBJ1-3|TRBV2
CASNREKTGNTIYF
>13|TRBJ2-3|TRBV19
CASSSRDPDTQYF
>11|TRBJ1-1|TRBV20-1
CRARGGTEAFF
>13|TRBJ1-2|TRBV5-1
CASSLQQGDGYTF
>12|TRBJ2-5|TRBV5-1
CASSPTGEAQYF
>16|TRBJ1-6|TRBV25-1
CASTGHGTSYNSPLHF
>13|TRBJ1-3|TRBV18
CASSPRVEDTIYF
>16|TRBJ1-1|TRBV30
CAWSAGQGRANTEAFF
>14|TRBJ1-5|TRBV2
CASASISRDQPQHF
>12|TRBJ1-2|TRBV15
CATRGQGGGYTF
>13|TRBJ2-5|TRBV24-1
CATGRGAVETQYF
>14|TRBJ1-1|TRBV4-1
CASSRLGGRTEAFF
>13|TRBJ2-7|TRBV10-2
CASRDSAVNEQYF